The 9 T cell receptor beta chains below come from one sample, sequenced in a study of CD8 T cells in Susac syndrome. Random hexamers served to reverse transcribe about 0.5 to 1 ug RNA. TCRdb reanalysed the immunoSEQ multiplex PCR reads using MiXCR and keeps one entry per CDR3 protein. Of tens of thousands of distinct CDR3 sequences in the sample, 95% to 97% were seen once. Sequencing was performed on CD8+ T cells from PBMCs. The receptors originated from a human donor with Susac syndrome.

The chain links TRBV6-2 or TRBV6-3 to TRBJ2-5; the D is unclear. Per germline, CDR1 MNHEY and CDR2 SVGEGT. The CDR3 runs 14 residues. V dropped 7 bases and J dropped 0 bases, with 12 bases sitting between them. The CDR3 DNA reads TGTGCCAGCACCCTCACCCCGTACCAAGAGACCCAGTACTTC. Its translation: CASTLTPYQETQYF.

The chain joins TRBV9 to TRBJ2-1, with 7 nucleotides matching TRBD1. V lost 2 bases to trimming and J lost 6 bases; unmatched junction nucleotides: 2. The CDR3 sequence is 13 residues long. The germline gives CDR1 SGDLS, CDR2 YYNGEE. CDR3: CASSVTGSNEQFF. Here the CDR3 DNA reads TGTGCCAGCAGCGTGACAGGGAGCAATGAGCAGTTCTTC.

This chain links TRBV12-3 or TRBV12-4 with TRBJ2-7, with 7 bases that match TRBD2. CDR3 length: 12 amino acids. Trimming removed 3 bases from V and 6 bases from J; junction bases left unmatched: 2. CDR3 amino acids: CASSLGGLEQYV. The CDR3 DNA is TGTGCCAGCAGTTTGGGAGGGCTCGAGCAGTACGTC.

The chain uses TRBV25-1 and TRBJ2-3, with TRBD1 matching 8 bases. Germline loops: CDR1 MGHDK, CDR2 SYGVNS. The CDR3 is 16 amino acids. V dropped 3 bases and J dropped 4; count of bases not matched to a gene: 9. CDR3 region: CASSDLLTGVADTQYF. As DNA, the CDR3 is TGTGCCAGCAGTGACCTCCTGACAGGGGTGGCAGATACGCAGTATTTT.

The genes are TRBV9 and TRBJ2-1; D is perhaps TRBD2 (6 bases). Germline V lookup: CDR1 SGDLS, CDR2 YYNGEE. The V gene lost 4 bases and the J gene lost 8 bases, with 16 bases spanning the gap. The CDR3 loop spans 14 amino acids. DNA of the CDR3: TGTGCCAGCAGCCTAGGGGCTAGCGTCGATGAGCAGTTCTTC. It specifies CASSLGASVDEQFF.

V is TRBV27 and J is TRBJ1-1, with D maybe TRBD1 (6 bases). CDR1 and CDR2 (germline): MNHEY, SMNVEV (reference sequence). The V gene lost 4 bases and the J gene lost 7 bases, with 13 bases spanning the gap. There are 13 residues in the CDR3. The CDR3 is CASSSGAAGEAFF. DNA of the CDR3: TGTGCCAGCAGTTCGGGGGCTGCAGGTGAAGCTTTCTTT.

This chain uses TRBV6-2 or TRBV6-3 with TRBJ2-1, with D unresolved. CDR3 length equals 12 residues. Germline loops: CDR1 MNHEY, CDR2 SVGEGT. Between the trimmed V and J ends, which lost 2 bases and 5 bases, there was a span of 4 bases. CDR3 bases: TGTGCCAGCAGTTACCCTGACAATGAGCAGTTCTTC. This gives the protein CASSYPDNEQFF.

In its sample, this clonotype was seen once. This chain uses TRBV2 with TRBJ1-2; 7 bases line up with TRBD1. Looked up from germline, CDR1 is SNHLY and CDR2 is FYNNEI. Unmatched junction bases numbered 2, after V lost 4 bases and J lost 3 bases. This CDR3 region has 13 residues. CDR3 region: CASSVGQDYGYTF. DNA for the CDR3: TGTGCCAGCAGTGTAGGACAGGACTATGGCTACACCTTC.

V gene TRBV6-2 or TRBV6-3 combines with J gene TRBJ2-7; D gene ambiguous. The germline gives CDR1 MNHEY, CDR2 SVGEGT. Trimming left V 7 bases short and J 2 bases short, with 15 bases between. CDR3 length: 14 residues. The CDR3 DNA reads as TGTGCCAGCATGCAGCCCTACGCGCCCTACGAGCAGTACTTC. It is translated as CASMQPYAPYEQYF.